This TCR beta chain derives from a study of identical twins. Broader study findings: In cord blood, abundant beta clonotypes had fewer insertions; memory showed no trend.

Comments on this clonotype: Antigen specificity is unknown.

A universal primer site was added by template switching, and unique molecular identifiers were carried by the cDNA. TCRdb re-called the 5' RACE reads through MiXCR, storing one row per CDR3 protein. The table includes around 490,000 distinct CDR3 sequences, around 15% detected once. CDR1 and CDR2 from the germline V gene are SQVTM and ANQGSEA. The CDR3 is 15 residues long. The V segment lost 4 bases and the J segment 7 bases; nucleotides outside the gene matches: 12. The same sample was also used in a study of yellow fever vaccine responses in identical twins.

This chain uses TRBV29-1 with TRBJ1-5, with 8 bases aligning to TRBD1. Sequencing input: CD4+ T cells sorted from blood. This TCR came from a woman aged 18-35 years in good health. For the CDR3, the DNA is TGCAGCGTTGTGCTTTCGGGACAGGTACGGCAGCCCCAGCATTTT. This gives the protein CSVVLSGQVRQPQHF.